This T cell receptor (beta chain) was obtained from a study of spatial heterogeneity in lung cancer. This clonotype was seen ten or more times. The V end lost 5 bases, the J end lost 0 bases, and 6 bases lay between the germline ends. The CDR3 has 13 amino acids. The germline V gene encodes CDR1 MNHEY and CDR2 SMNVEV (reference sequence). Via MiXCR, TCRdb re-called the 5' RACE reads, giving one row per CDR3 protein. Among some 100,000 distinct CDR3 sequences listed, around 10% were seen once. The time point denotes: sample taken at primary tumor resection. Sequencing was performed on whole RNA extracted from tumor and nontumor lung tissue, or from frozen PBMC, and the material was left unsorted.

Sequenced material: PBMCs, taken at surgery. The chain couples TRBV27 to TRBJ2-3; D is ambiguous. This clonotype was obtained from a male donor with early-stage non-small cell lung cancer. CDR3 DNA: TGTGCCAGCAGTCCGACAAGCACAGATACGCAGTATTTT. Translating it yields CASSPTSTDTQYF.